The T cell receptor beta chain described here comes from a study of T-cell reconstitution after alpha-beta-depleted transplantation in children. This clonotype was recorded at least ten times. Its antigen is currently unknown. The CDR3 runs to 13 residues. The germline V gene has CDR1 KGHSH and CDR2 LQKENI. V lost 6 bases and J lost 7, with 15 bases in between. Overall study results and limits: From surviving recipient T cells and thymic progenitors came the high day-60 TCRbeta diversity observed in some patients. The authors attributed T-cell counts and diversity one year after transplant mostly to newly produced T cells. Several hundred expanded graft clones reportedly supplied alpha-beta T cells about two months after transplant.

Unique molecular identifiers were incorporated during preparation of the TCRbeta library. In TCRdb, the PCR reads were re-called with MiXCR into one record per CDR3 protein. Here the sample spans 200,000 to 250,000 distinct CDR3 sequences, approximately 10% being singletons. The receptor comes from a child less than two years old with acute myeloid leukemia, due to receive a stem cell transplant. V usage is TRBV18 and J usage is TRBJ1-2, with D maybe TRBD1 (5 bases). Sequencing was performed on PBMCs, taken before TCRalphabeta/CD19-depleted stem cell transplant. CDR3 sequence: CASSGRELLGYTF. The DNA for the CDR3 is TGTGCCAGCTCCGGCAGGGAGTTGCTTGGCTACACCTTC.